This T cell receptor beta chain is from a study of T cell responses to AZD1222 COVID-19 vaccine. Comments on this clone: Its antigen is not known.

The protocol was immunoSEQ multiplex PCR, while the TCRdb copy is restricted to in-frame clones and leaves out a portion. The repertoire includes 130,000 or so clones, around 80% of them detected once, and around 27% sits in the top ten. General study findings and limits: CD4 TCRs linked to vaccination spanned spike, dominating at 160-218 and 743-854. Baseline serostatus was positive in only a handful of AZD1222 recipients. Donors in the cohort were predominantly white British and more often female, and clonal diversity was possibly underestimated. When two AZD1222 doses had been given, Spike-specific TCR breadth and depth rose.

This CDR3 has 16 amino acids. The sequence was obtained from an adult who received the AZD1222 COVID-19 vaccine. The rearrangement uses TRBV21-1 and TRBJ2-5; the table assigns TRBD2, which was not confirmed against the DNA. TRBV21-1 constitutes a pseudogene. The specimen was peripheral blood, collected 28 days after the second AZD1222 dose. The DNA for the CDR3 is TGTGCCAGCAGCAAATGGGGGGGGCCCTTTCAAGAGACCCAGTACTTC. Translated, it gives CASSKWGGPFQETQYF.